This entry concerns a single T cell receptor (beta chain). Original handling: Cell counts per sample came from amplifying reference gene primers. Profiling relied on immunoSEQ multiplex PCR, and the TCRdb table lists in-frame clones only, not all of them. That table is the source of V, J and clone size, and D and trimming were worked out from the DNA. The sample contains a few hundred thousand clones, around 90% of which appear only once. These data are taken from a study of blood T cell repertoires in COVID-19. Study at large: Both acute and convalescent COVID-19 samples were obtained from the United States, Italy and Spain. Sample material is recorded as cDNA or gDNA derived from T cells, B-cell-depleted T cells, or PBMCs.

Germline V gives CDR1 SGHTA, CDR2 FQGNSA. There are 17 residues in the CDR3. Trimming pared 3 bases from V and 5 bases from J, leaving 20 bases between. Input material: peripheral blood. The V and J genes are TRBV7-2 and TRBJ2-1, with a possible D match to TRBD2 (7 bases). The TCR was taken from a woman between 35 and 50 years old with COVID-19, enrolled during active disease. CDR3 protein: CASSFPLTGGGDNEQFF. CDR3 coding DNA: TGTGCCAGCAGCTTTCCCCTGACGGGGGGCGGCGACAATGAGCAGTTCTTC.